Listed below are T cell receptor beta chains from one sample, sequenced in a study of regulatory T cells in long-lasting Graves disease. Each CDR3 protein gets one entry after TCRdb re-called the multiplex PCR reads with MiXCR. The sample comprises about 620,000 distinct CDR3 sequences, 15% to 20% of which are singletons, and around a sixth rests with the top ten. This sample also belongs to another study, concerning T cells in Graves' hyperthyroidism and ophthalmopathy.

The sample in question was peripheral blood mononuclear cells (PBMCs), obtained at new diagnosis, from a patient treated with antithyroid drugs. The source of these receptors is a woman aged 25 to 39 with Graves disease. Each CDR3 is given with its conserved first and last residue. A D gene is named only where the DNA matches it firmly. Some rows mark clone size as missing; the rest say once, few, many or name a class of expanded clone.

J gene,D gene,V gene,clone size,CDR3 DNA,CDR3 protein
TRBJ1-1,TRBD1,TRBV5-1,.,TGCGCCAGCAGCTGGTTCTCCAGACAGGGGGCAGCCGCTTTCTTT,CASSWFSRQGAAAFF
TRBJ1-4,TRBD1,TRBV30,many,TGTGCCTGGAGCGCGGACAGGGTCATCACTAATGAAAAACTGTTTTTT,CAWSADRVITNEKLFF
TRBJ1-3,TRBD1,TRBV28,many,TGTGCCAGCACCAAAAGCCAGACAGGGGGCTTTTCATATACTGGAAACACCATATATTTT,CASTKSQTGGFSYTGNTIYF
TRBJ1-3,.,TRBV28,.,TGTGCCAGTACCGAAGGAGCCCTCTCTGGAAACACCATATATTTT,CASTEGALSGNTIYF
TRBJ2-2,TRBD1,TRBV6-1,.,TGTGCCAGCATCAAACAGGGGGGAACCGGGGAGCTGTTTTTT,CASIKQGGTGELFF
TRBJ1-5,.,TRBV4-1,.,TGCGCCAGCAGCCAGGGTTTCAAGGATCAGCCCCAGCATTTT,CASSQGFKDQPQHF
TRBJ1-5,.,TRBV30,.,TGTGCCTGGACCCCCGGAGGTGGCAATCAGCCCCAGCATTTT,CAWTPGGGNQPQHF
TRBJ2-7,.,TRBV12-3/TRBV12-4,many,TGTGCCAGCAGAAAACAGGGAGGGACCTACGAGCAGTACTTC,CASRKQGGTYEQYF
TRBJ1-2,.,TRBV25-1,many,TGTGCCAGCCGGGAGGCCGGGGGGATTCGTGGCTATGGCTACACCTTC,CASREAGGIRGYGYTF
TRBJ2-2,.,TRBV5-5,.,TGTGCCAGCAGCTTTCAGGGAAGGAACACCGGGGAGCTGTTTTTT,CASSFQGRNTGELFF
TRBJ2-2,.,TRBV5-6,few,TGTGCCAGCAGCTCTGAAACGTGGGGGATCCCTTCCGGGGAGCTGTTTTTT,CASSSETWGIPSGELFF
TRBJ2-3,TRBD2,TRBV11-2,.,TGTGCCAGCACCTCGGCGGGAGAGGCAGATACGCAGTATTTT,CASTSAGEADTQYF
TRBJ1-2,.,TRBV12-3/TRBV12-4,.,TGTGCCAGCAGACAGGGAGGCGCTTTTAACTATGGCTACACCTTC,CASRQGGAFNYGYTF
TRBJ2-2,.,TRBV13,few,TGTGCCAGCAGCTTACGGGGTGGCGGGGAGCTGTTTTTT,CASSLRGGGELFF
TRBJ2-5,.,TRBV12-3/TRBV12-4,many,TGTGCCAGCAGTATCAGGACAGCCCAAGAGACCCAGTACTTC,CASSIRTAQETQYF
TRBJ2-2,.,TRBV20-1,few,TGCAGTGCTAGAGATTACAGGGCCACCGGGGAGCTGTTTTTT,CSARDYRATGELFF
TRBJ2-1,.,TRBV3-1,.,TGTGCCAGCAGCCATGGGAATGAGCAGTTCTTC,CASSHGNEQFF
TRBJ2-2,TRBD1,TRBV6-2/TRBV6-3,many,TGTGCCAGCAGTGGTAGGGGGACAGAGGACACCGGGGAGCTGTTTTTT,CASSGRGTEDTGELFF
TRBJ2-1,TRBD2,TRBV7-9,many,TGTGCCAGCAGCTTAGGTGGGACTAGCGGGACAGAGCAGTTCTTC,CASSLGGTSGTEQFF
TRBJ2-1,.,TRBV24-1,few,TGTGCCACCAGCACCCCTAGTCAGGGGTACAATGAGCAGTTCTTC,CATSTPSQGYNEQFF
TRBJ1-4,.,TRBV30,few,TGTGCCTGGAGTCAACAGAGCACCCGTGAAAAACTGTTTTTT,CAWSQQSTREKLFF
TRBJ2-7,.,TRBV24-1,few,TGTGCCACCAGCCTATCGACAGCCCTCCCCTACGAGCAGTACTTC,CATSLSTALPYEQYF
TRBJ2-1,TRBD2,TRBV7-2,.,TGTGCCAGCAGCTTAGGCCTCCGATCTAGCGGTGAGCAGTTCTTC,CASSLGLRSSGEQFF
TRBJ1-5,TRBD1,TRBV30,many,TGTGCCTGGAGTCGGCAGGGGGGTCAGCCCCAGCATTTT,CAWSRQGGQPQHF
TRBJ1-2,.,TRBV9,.,TGTGCCAGCAGCCCAGTGGAGGCGGACGGCTACACCTTC,CASSPVEADGYTF
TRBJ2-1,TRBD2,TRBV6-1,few,TGTGCCAGCACCTCACTAGCGGGAATCAATGAGCAGTTCTTC,CASTSLAGINEQFF
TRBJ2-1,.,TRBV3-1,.,TGTGCCAGCAGCCCGAGATCTGGGCCGGAGGTAGGGTTCTTC,CASSPRSGPEVGFF
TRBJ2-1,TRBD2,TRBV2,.,TGTGCCAGCAGTACCGGGGGGTATGAGCAGTTCTTC,CASSTGGYEQFF
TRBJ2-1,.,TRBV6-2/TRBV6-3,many,TGTGCCAGCAGTTACTCCAACCGTTACAATGAGCAGTTCTTC,CASSYSNRYNEQFF
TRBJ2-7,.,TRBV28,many,TGTGCCAGCAGTTTAGATCCACTCTTTTCCTACGAGCAGTACTTC,CASSLDPLFSYEQYF
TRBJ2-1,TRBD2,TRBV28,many,TGTGCCAGCAGTTCCCACGGGACTAGCGGAAGCAATGAGCAGTTCTTC,CASSSHGTSGSNEQFF
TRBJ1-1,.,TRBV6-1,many,TGTGCCAGCAGCCAAAGGAGTGAAGCTTTCTTT,CASSQRSEAFF
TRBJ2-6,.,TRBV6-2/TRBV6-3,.,TGTGCCAGCACCCCCCGGCGGGGCGCCTCTGGGGCCAACGTCCTGACTTTC,CASTPRRGASGANVLTF
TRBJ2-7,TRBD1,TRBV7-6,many,TGTGCCAGCAGCTTAGAGACAGGGAACCCCTACGAGCAGTACTTC,CASSLETGNPYEQYF
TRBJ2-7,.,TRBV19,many,TGTGCCAGTAGTATAAGGGCCTACTACGAGCAGTACTTC,CASSIRAYYEQYF
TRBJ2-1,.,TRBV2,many,TGTGCCAGCACCGTCAGGCAGGGTGTCTCCGCCGAGTTCTTC,CASTVRQGVSAEFF
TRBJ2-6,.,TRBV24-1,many,TGTGCCACCAGTGATTACCAGGGTGGAGGGGCCAACGTCCTGACTTTC,CATSDYQGGGANVLTF
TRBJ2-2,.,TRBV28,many,TGTGCCAGCGTTCACAGGAACACCGGGGAGCTGTTTTTT,CASVHRNTGELFF
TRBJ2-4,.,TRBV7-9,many,TGTGCCAGCAGCTTGTCTCCACCAGGGCCAGACATTCAGTACTTC,CASSLSPPGPDIQYF
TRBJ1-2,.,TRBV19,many,TGTGCCAGTAGCCACTCTGGGACAAATATCGCCTTC,CASSHSGTNIAF
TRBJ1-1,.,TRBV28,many,TGTGCCAGCAGTTTATCGCGGGGTTCGAACACTGAAGCTTTCTTT,CASSLSRGSNTEAFF
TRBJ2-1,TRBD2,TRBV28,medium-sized,TGTGCCAGCAGTAGCTATCCCTCTAGCGGGAGTCGAGATGAGCAGTTCTTC,CASSSYPSSGSRDEQFF
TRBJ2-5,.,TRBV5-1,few,TGCGCCAGCAGCCCGGGACACCGAGAGACCCAGTACTTC,CASSPGHRETQYF
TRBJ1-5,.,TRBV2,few,TGTGCCAGCAGTGAAAGAAAGGGGATCGAGCCCCAGCATTTT,CASSERKGIEPQHF
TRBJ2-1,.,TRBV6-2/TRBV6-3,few,TGTGCCAGCAGTTCGGACGACAGTAGCTCCTACAATGAGCAGTTCTTC,CASSSDDSSSYNEQFF
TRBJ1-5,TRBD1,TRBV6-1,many,TGTGCCAGCAGTGGAACAGGGGGCTGGAGCAATCAGCCCCAGCATTTT,CASSGTGGWSNQPQHF
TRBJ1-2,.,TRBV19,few,TGTGCCAGTAGAGAACAGGTTCACTATGGCTACACCTTC,CASREQVHYGYTF
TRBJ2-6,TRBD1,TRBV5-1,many,TGCGCCAGCAGCGGGACAGCAACCTCTGGGGCCAACGTCCTGACTTTC,CASSGTATSGANVLTF
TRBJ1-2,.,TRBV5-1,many,TGCGCCAGCAGTACAGGGAGTAACTATGGCTACACCTTC,CASSTGSNYGYTF
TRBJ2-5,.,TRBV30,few,TGTGCCTGGAGTGTTGGGAGACCCCCCCGTCGGGGGACCCAGTACTTC,CAWSVGRPPRRGTQYF
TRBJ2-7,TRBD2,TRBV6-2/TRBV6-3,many,TGTGCCAGCAGTTCCCAACCCGGGACTAGCGGGAGGGGGTACGAGCAGTACTTC,CASSSQPGTSGRGYEQYF
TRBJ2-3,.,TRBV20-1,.,TGCAGTGCTAGATCAGGAGGCTACTCAACAAAACTCACAGATACGCAGTATTTT,CSARSGGYSTKLTDTQYF
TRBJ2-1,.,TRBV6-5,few,TGTGCCAGCAGTTCCCATAACAGAGACAATGAGCAGTTCTTC,CASSSHNRDNEQFF
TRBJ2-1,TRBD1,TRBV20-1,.,TGCAAATTGGACAGGGACGATGAGCAGTTCTTC,CKLDRDDEQFF
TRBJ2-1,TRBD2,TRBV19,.,TGTGCCAGTAGTATCTTAGGGACTAGCCCTTTCTACAATGAGCAGTTCTTC,CASSILGTSPFYNEQFF
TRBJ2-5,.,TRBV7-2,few,TGTGCCAGCAGCATTTCAGGGGGGGGGGAGACCCAGTACTTC,CASSISGGGETQYF
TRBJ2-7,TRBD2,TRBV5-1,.,TGCGCCAGCAGCTTGGGGACTAGCGGAATCAAATACGAGCAGTACTTC,CASSLGTSGIKYEQYF